Here is one TCR beta chain with its context. V was cut by 5 bases and J by 3 bases, with 13 bases left in between. CDR3 length: 14 amino acids. CDR1 is LNHDA and CDR2 is SQIVND in the germline V gene (reference sequence). This entry comes from a study of blood T cell repertoires in COVID-19. Study details: The analysed material was cDNA or gDNA that came from T cells, B-cell-depleted T cells, or PBMCs.

In the source study's methods: Quantification of nucleated cells was approximated via reference gene primer amplification. Clones were read by immunoSEQ multiplex PCR, and TCRdb kept only the in-frame ones, dropping some. V and J calls and clone size are given by that table; D and trimming were obtained from the DNA. The sample has around 30,000 clones; 70% to 80% are singletons. V usage is TRBV19 and J usage is TRBJ1-1; tentatively, D is TRBD1 (6 bases). The sequence was obtained from a woman between 65 and 79 years old with acute or convalescent COVID-19. The sequenced sample was peripheral blood. The CDR3 here is CASSPGDGDTEAFF. In DNA form, the CDR3 reads TGTGCCAGTAGTCCAGGGGACGGGGACACTGAAGCTTTCTTT.